This T cell receptor (beta chain) was captured by sequencing in a study of cytomegalovirus exposure and HLA in healthy donors. Points from the study as a whole: Later analysis suggested links between common viral pathogens and several top significant clusters. A few V segments could not be told apart, such as TRBV6-2 and TRBV6-3, and were left out.

Each of the donors was a healthy bone marrow donor. PCR primers comprised 60 Vbeta and 13 Jbeta primers. How the authors handled the data: Later work found around 85 million unique TCR beta chains, with around 10 million shared. The method was immunoSEQ multiplex PCR; TCRdb's version includes in-frame clones alone and lacks a portion of them. V, J and clone size derive from that table, while D and trimming were established from the DNA sequence. The sample has around 110,000 clones, around 86% seen once. Trimming cost V 0 bases and J 4 bases; bases outside gene matches: 7. This CDR3 is 16 amino acids long. Germline loops: CDR1 SGHVS, CDR2 FQNEAQ. This clone has only a few counts. Its antigen remains unidentified.

The chain uses TRBV7-8 and TRBJ1-2, with TRBD1 matching 8 bases. The clonotype was recovered from a young woman in good health and CMV-seronegative. Material for sequencing was PBMCs. The CDR3 DNA reads TGTGCCAGCAGCTTAGCGGTACAGGGGGAAGGCTATGGCTACACCTTC. It specifies CASSLAVQGEGYGYTF.